The 16 T cell receptor beta chains presented below share a single source sample, sequenced in a study of blood T cells in healthy people across ages. Alongside a J-beta primer mix, a sample-barcoded 5' primer served in a second PCR lasting 7 to 11 cycles. MiXCR, run by TCRdb on the 5' RACE reads, gives a single entry per CDR3 protein. The sample holds about 730,000 distinct CDR3 sequences, roughly 43% seen once. Sequenced sample: blood. The origin of the receptors is a woman aged 55-70 years in good health.

This clonotype was observed a handful of times. The chain joins TRBV20-1 to TRBJ2-3, with TRBD2 identical over 10 bases. V lost 5 bases and J lost 1; bases outside the gene matches: 12. Germline CDR1 is DFQATT and CDR2 is SNEGSKA (reference sequence). The CDR3 has 17 residues. The CDR3 region has the DNA TGCAGTGCTCCGACTAGCGGGTTAGAGGGAGGCACAGATACGCAGTATTTT. Protein: CSAPTSGLEGGTDTQYF.

The chain carries TRBV5-1 and TRBJ1-1; 7 nucleotides match TRBD1. The junction had 13 bases not matched to a gene; V was cut back by 4 bases and J by 4 bases. The CDR3 runs 16 residues. Germline CDR1 reads SGHRS; CDR2 reads YFSETQ. The CDR3 nucleotides are TGCGCCAGCAGCCAGGGAGGAGACAGGGTGGGCACTGAAGCTTTCTTT. It yields the protein CASSQGGDRVGTEAFF.

The gene calls are TRBV29-1 and TRBJ2-1; D uncertain. CDR1 SQVTM and CDR2 ANQGSEA come from the germline V gene. This CDR3 is built from 14 residues. V was cut by 1 base and J by 0 bases, with 7 bases left in between. The CDR3 region is CSVEAESSYNEQFF. The CDR3 nucleotides read TGCAGCGTTGAAGCCGAAAGCTCCTACAATGAGCAGTTCTTC.

Worth noting for this clonotype: This may stem from a read error, because a much larger clone lies one nucleotide away. The rearrangement links TRBV5-1 to TRBJ2-1; 8 bases map to TRBD1. Near its end, the DNA agrees better with TRBJ2-7, so the J call may be wrong. Germline values: CDR1 SGHRS, CDR2 YFSETQ. The CDR3 is 16 residues long. CDR3 nucleotide sequence: TGCGCCAGCAGCTTGGCGAGGGACAGGAACTACAATGAGCAGTACTTC. Translation gives CASSLARDRNYNEQYF.

The chain is built from TRBV7-9 and TRBJ2-1, with 10 bases matching TRBD2. The V gene end was trimmed by 5 bases and the J gene end by 6 bases; junction bases not matched to a gene: 10. Germline V gene lookup returns CDR1 SEHNR and CDR2 FQNEAQ (reference sequence). This CDR3 spans 16 amino acids. The DNA for the CDR3 is TGTGCCAGCAGCCTTTTAGCGGGGGGACATTCCAATGAGCAGTTCTTC. This codes for CASSLLAGGHSNEQFF.

This chain connects TRBV9 to TRBJ2-4, with 9 bases matching TRBD1. The J call could be wrong; TRBJ2-7 is a better fit for the DNA end. Germline lookup yields CDR1 SGDLS and CDR2 YYNGEE. CDR3 length equals 15 residues. The CDR3 is CASSTAGTGSREQYF. In DNA, the CDR3 is TGTGCCAGCAGCACCGCCGGGACAGGGTCTCGCGAGCAGTACTTC.

This clonotype was seen at least ten times. The J gene is TRBJ1-1, the V gene TRBV19; D uncertain. Germline CDR1 reads LNHDA; CDR2 reads SQIVND (reference sequence). This CDR3 is built from 15 residues. The V end was cut by 7 bases, the J end by 3 bases, with 18 bases between. The CDR3 bases are TGTGCCAGTACCCCGGGTCTGGGTAAGGACACTGAAGCTTTCTTT. It yields the protein CASTPGLGKDTEAFF.

Concerning this clonotype: A read error may be the cause here, since a much bigger clone is one base away. This chain joins TRBV5-1 and TRBJ2-1; 10 bases map to TRBD2. This CDR3 is built from 18 residues. V gave up 7 bases and J gave up 5 bases; unmatched junction bases: 18. Germline V CDR1 and CDR2: SGHRS, YFSETQ. The DNA of the CDR3 is TGCGCCAGCGGCCAGAACCCAACGACGGGACTAGCGAACAATGAGCAGTTCTTC. The encoded protein is CASGQNPTTGLANNEQFF.

The sample holds a few counts of this clonotype. The genes are TRBV7-2 and TRBJ2-5; D may be TRBD1 or TRBD2 (5 bases each). This CDR3 comprises 14 residues. Germline loops: CDR1 SGHTA, CDR2 FQGNSA. The germline V and J ends were trimmed by 3 bases and 1 base, with 9 bases remaining between them. CDR3 protein: CASSFQRGQETQYF. The DNA for the CDR3 is TGTGCCAGCAGCTTTCAGAGGGGCCAAGAGACCCAGTACTTC.

The genes are TRBV20-1 and TRBJ2-1; 12 nucleotides line up with TRBD2. The last part of the DNA fits TRBJ2-7 better; the J call may be wrong. This CDR3 has 15 residues. The germline V gene has CDR1 DFQATT and CDR2 SNEGSKA (reference sequence). Here the CDR3 DNA reads TGCAGTGCTGAACTAGCGGGGGGCTCCTACAATGAGCAGTACTTC. This sequence encodes CSAELAGGSYNEQYF.

The gene calls are TRBV12-3 or TRBV12-4 and TRBJ2-7; TRBD1 is a possible D gene (6 bases). Between the trimmed V and J ends, which lost 0 bases and 5 bases, there was a span of 8 bases. The CDR3 contains 13 residues. The CDR3 reads CASSLADSHEQYF. The CDR3, as DNA: TGTGCCAGCAGTTTAGCGGACAGCCACGAGCAGTACTTC.

V is TRBV9 and J is TRBJ2-7; TRBD1 or TRBD2 may be the D gene (5 bases each). This CDR3 region has 14 residues. Germline CDR1 reads SGDLS; CDR2 reads YYNGEE. Deletions cut 0 bases from V and 6 bases from J, with 13 bases between. The CDR3 region is CASSVGGGGPEQYF. In nucleotides, the CDR3 is TGTGCCAGCAGCGTAGGCGGTGGGGGTCCCGAGCAGTACTTC. The whole variable domain, remainder taken from reference TRBV9 and TRBJ2-7, is DSGVTQTPKHLITATGQRVTLRCSPRSGDLSVYWYQQSLDQGLQFLIQYYNGEERAKGNILERFSAQQFPDLHSELNLSSLELGDSALYFCASSVGGGGPEQYFGPGTRLTVT.

The chain is built from TRBV9 and TRBJ2-2, with 11 bases aligning to TRBD2. The junction had 17 bases not matched to a gene; V was cut back by 1 base and J by 3 bases. Germline CDR1 reads SGDLS; CDR2 reads YYNGEE. The CDR3 has 21 amino acids. As DNA, the CDR3 is TGTGCCAGCAGCGTAACATCGGGGGCTAGCGGGAGGACCGGTCACACCGGGGAGCTGTTTTTT. Translation: CASSVTSGASGRTGHTGELFF.

The chain carries TRBV13 and TRBJ1-4; D uncertain. The CDR3 is 12 amino acids. CDR1 and CDR2 from the germline V gene are PRHDT and FYEKMQ (reference sequence). V was cut by 2 bases and J by 8 bases, with 6 bases left in between. The chain's CDR3 is CASSLPGEKLFF. The CDR3 bases are TGTGCCAGCAGCTTACCCGGGGAAAAACTGTTTTTT.

This clonotype appeared many times. The V call is TRBV10-3, the J call TRBJ2-5; 13 bases map to TRBD2. Per germline, CDR1 ENHRY and CDR2 SYGVKD. The CDR3 has 16 residues. Germline trimming cut 0 bases from V and 4 bases from J; bases unmatched to any gene: 2. CDR3 bases: TGTGCCATCAGTGAGTCGACTAGCGGGAGGATAGAGACCCAGTACTTC. As protein: CAISESTSGRIETQYF.

This clonotype was recorded many times. The gene calls are TRBV28 and TRBJ2-1, with TRBD2 matching over 11 bases. From germline, CDR1 is MDHEN and CDR2 SYDVKM. Unmatched junction bases numbered 8, after V lost 5 bases and J lost 5 bases. This CDR3 contains 16 residues. This CDR3 reads CASSPMRLAGNNEQFF. CDR3 DNA sequence: TGTGCCAGCAGTCCCATGCGACTAGCGGGAAACAATGAGCAGTTCTTC.